One sample yielded the 2 T cell receptor beta chains listed below, sequenced in a study of CD8 T cells in Susac syndrome. An input of about 0.5 to 1 ug of RNA was subjected to reverse transcription using random hexamers. TCRdb re-called the immunoSEQ multiplex PCR reads through MiXCR, storing one row per CDR3 protein. The sample yields approximately 100,000 distinct CDR3 sequences, 80% to 95% seen once. Sequenced: CD8+ T cells from PBMCs. These receptors were obtained from a human donor in good health.

The rearrangement uses TRBV20-1 and TRBJ2-1, with D perhaps matching TRBD1 (5 bases). CDR3 size: 13 residues. Germline V lookup: CDR1 DFQATT, CDR2 SNEGSKA (reference sequence). V was shortened by 3 bases and J by 0 bases, with 6 bases between the two germline ends. CDR3 nucleotides: TGCAGTGCTAGGACAGCCTCCTACAATGAGCAGTTCTTC. This sequence encodes CSARTASYNEQFF.

The chain combines TRBV6-5 with TRBJ2-7; the match to TRBD1 covers 7 bases. Germline-derived CDR1 and CDR2 are MNHEY and SVGAGI. This CDR3 is 14 amino acids long. Germline trimming cut 6 bases from V and 2 bases from J; bases unmatched to any gene: 7. In nucleotides, the CDR3 is TGTGCCAGCAGGGGATGGGACAGTGCCTACGAGCAGTACTTC. This gives the protein CASRGWDSAYEQYF.